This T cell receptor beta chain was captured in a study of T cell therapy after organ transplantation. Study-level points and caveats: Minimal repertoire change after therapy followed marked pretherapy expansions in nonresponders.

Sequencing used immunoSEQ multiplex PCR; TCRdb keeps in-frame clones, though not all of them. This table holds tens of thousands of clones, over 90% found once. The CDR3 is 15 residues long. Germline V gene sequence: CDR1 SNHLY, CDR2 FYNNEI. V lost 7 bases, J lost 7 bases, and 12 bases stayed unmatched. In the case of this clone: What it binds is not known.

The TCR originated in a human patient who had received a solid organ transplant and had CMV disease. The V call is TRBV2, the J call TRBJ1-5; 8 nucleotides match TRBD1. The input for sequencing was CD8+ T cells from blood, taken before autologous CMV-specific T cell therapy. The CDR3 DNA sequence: TGTGCCAGCACCAGAACCCAGGGGGCGAGCCAGCCCCAGCATTTT. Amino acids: CASTRTQGASQPQHF.